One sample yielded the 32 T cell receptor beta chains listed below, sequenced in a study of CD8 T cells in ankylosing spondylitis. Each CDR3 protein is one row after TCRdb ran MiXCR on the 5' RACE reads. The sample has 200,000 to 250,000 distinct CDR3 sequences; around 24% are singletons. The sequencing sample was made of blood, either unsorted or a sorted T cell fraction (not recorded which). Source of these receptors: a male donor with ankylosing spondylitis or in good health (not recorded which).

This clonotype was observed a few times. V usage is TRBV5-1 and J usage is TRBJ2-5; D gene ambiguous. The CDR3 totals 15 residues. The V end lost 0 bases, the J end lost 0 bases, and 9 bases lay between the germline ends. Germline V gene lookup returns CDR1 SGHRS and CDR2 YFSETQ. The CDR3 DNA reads TGCGCCAGCAGCTTGGCCTCATATTACCAAGAGACCCAGTACTTC. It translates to CASSLASYYQETQYF.

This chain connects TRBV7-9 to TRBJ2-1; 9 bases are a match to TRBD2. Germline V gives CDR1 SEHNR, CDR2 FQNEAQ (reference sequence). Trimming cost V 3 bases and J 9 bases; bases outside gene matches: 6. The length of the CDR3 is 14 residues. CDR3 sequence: CASSFSGRQGEQFF. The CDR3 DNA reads TGTGCCAGCAGCTTTAGCGGGAGACAAGGTGAGCAGTTCTTC. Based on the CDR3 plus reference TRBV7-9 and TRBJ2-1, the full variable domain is DTGVSQNPRHKITKRGQNVTFRCDPISEHNRLYWYRQTLGQGPEFLTYFQNEAQLEKSRLLSDRFSAERPKGSFSTLEIQRTEQGDSAMYLCASSFSGRQGEQFFGPGTRLTVL.

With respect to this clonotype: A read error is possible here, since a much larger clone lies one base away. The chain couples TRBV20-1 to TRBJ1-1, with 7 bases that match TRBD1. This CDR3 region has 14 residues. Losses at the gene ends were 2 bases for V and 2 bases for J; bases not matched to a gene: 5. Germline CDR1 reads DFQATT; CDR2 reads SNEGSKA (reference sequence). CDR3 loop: CSARYNRGNTEAFF. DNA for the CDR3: TGCAGTGCTAGATACAACAGGGGAAACACTGAAGCTTTCTTT.

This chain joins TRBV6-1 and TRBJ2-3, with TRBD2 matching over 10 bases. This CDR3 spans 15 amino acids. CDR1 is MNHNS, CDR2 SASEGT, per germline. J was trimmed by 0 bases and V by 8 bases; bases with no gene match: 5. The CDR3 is CASLSTSGSTDTQYF. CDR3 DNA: TGTGCCAGCCTTTCGACTAGCGGGAGCACAGATACGCAGTATTTT.

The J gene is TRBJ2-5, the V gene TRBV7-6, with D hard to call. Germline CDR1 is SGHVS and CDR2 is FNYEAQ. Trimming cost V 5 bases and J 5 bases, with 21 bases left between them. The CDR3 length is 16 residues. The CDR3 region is CASSAFTIGVRETQYF. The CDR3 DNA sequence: TGTGCCAGCAGCGCTTTTACGATCGGAGTACGGGAGACCCAGTACTTC. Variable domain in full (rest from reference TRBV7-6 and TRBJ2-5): GAGVSQSPRYKVTKRGQDVALRCDPISGHVSLYWYRQALGQGPEFLTYFNYEAQQDKSGLPNDRFSAERPEGSISTLTIQRTEQRDSAMYRCASSAFTIGVRETQYFGPGTRLLVL.

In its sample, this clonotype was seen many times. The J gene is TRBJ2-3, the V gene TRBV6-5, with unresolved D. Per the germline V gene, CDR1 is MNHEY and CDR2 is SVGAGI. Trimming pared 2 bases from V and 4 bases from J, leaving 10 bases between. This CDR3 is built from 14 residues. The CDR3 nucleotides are TGTGCCAGCAGTTACGGGCAAAACTCAGATACGCAGTATTTT. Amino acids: CASSYGQNSDTQYF.

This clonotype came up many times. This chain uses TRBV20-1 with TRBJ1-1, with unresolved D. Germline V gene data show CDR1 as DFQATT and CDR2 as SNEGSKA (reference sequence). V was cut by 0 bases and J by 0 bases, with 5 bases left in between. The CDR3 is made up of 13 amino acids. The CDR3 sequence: CSARDPLNTEAFF. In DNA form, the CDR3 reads TGCAGTGCTAGAGACCCTCTGAACACTGAAGCTTTCTTT.

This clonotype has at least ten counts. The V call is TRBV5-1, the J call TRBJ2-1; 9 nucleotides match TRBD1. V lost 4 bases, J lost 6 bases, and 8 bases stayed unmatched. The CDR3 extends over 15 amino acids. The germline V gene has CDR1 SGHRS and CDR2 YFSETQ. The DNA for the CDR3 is TGCGCCAGCAGCCAGGGACAGGGAGTGGGCAATGAGCAGTTCTTC. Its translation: CASSQGQGVGNEQFF.

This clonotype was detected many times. CDR3: CSAAKTGFAGYTF. The CDR3 DNA reads as TGCAGTGCTGCTAAGACAGGGTTCGCCGGCTACACCTTC. This chain connects TRBV20-1 to TRBJ1-2, with 7 bases matching TRBD1. The germline CDR1 and CDR2 sequences are DFQATT and SNEGSKA (reference sequence). The CDR3 totals 13 residues. V trimming: 5 bases; J trimming: 8 bases; junction bases outside the gene matches: 11.

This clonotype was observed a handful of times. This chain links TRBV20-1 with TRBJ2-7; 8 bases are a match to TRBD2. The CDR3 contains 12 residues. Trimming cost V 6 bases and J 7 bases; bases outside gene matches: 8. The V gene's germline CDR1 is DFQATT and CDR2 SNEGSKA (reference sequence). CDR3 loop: CSATRGGSEQYF. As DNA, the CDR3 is TGCAGTGCCACCCGGGGGGGATCTGAGCAGTACTTC.

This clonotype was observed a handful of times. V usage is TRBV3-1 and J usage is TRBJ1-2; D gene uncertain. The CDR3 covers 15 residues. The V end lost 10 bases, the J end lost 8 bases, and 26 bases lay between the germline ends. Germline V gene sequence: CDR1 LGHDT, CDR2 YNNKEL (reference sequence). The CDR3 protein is CATCQGYLGFGGYTF. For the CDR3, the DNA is TGTGCCACCTGCCAAGGATACTTGGGGTTCGGAGGCTACACCTTC.

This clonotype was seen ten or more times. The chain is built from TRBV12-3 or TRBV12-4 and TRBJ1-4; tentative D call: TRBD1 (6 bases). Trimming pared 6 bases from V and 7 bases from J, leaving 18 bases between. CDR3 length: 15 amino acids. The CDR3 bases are TGTGCCAGCAGCCGTAACAGGGTAGTTCCTGAAAAACTGTTTTTT. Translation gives CASSRNRVVPEKLFF.

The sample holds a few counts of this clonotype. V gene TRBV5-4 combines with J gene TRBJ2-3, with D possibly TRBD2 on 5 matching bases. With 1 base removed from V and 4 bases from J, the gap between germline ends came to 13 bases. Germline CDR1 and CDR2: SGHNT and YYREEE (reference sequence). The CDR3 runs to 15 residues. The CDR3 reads CASSLSRLRPDTQYF. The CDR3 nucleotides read TGTGCCAGCAGCTTGAGCCGACTAAGGCCAGATACGCAGTATTTT. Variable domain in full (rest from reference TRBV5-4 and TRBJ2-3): ETGVTQSPTHLIKTRGQQVTLRCSSQSGHNTVSWYQQALGQGPQFIFQYYREEENGRGNFPPRFSGLQFPNYSSELNVNALELDDSALYLCASSLSRLRPDTQYFGPGTRLTVL.

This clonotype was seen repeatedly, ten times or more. The CDR3 bases are TGTGCCACCAGTCCTCAAGCCGGGACTAGCGCACCAGATCGCTCCTACGAGCAGTACTTC. It yields the protein CATSPQAGTSAPDRSYEQYF. The genes are TRBV24-1 and TRBJ2-7, with 10 bases identical to TRBD2. V lost 6 bases, J lost 0 bases, and 19 bases stayed unmatched. Germline V lookup: CDR1 KGHDR, CDR2 SFDVKD. The CDR3 covers 20 residues.

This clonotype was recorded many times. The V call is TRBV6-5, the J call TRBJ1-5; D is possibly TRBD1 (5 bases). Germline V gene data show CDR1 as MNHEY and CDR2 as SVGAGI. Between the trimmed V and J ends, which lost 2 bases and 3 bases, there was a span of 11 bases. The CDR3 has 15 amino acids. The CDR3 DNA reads TGTGCCAGCAGTTACGGAGGGGAACTCAATCAGCCCCAGCATTTT. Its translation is CASSYGGELNQPQHF.

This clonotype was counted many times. The CDR3 DNA reads TGCAGTGCTAGAGAGGGGGCGTCGAGAGAGACCCAGTACTTC. Protein product: CSAREGASRETQYF. This sequence joins TRBV20-1 and TRBJ2-5; D possibly corresponds to TRBD1 (6 bases). This CDR3 region has 14 residues. The V end lost 0 bases, the J end lost 4 bases, and 12 bases lay between the germline ends. In germline, CDR1 is DFQATT, CDR2 SNEGSKA (reference sequence).

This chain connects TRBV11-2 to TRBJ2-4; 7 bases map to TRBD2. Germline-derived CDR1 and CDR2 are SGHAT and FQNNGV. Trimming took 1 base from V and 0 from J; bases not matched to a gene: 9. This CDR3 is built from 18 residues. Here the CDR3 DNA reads TGTGCCAGCAGCTTAGTGGCTTCGGGACTACTAGCCAAAAACATTCAGTACTTC. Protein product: CASSLVASGLLAKNIQYF. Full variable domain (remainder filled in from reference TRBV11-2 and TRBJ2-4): EAGVAQSPRYKIIEKRQSVAFWCNPISGHATLYWYQQILGQGPKLLIQFQNNGVVDDSQLPKDRFSAERLKGVDSTLKIQPAKLEDSAVYLCASSLVASGLLAKNIQYFGAGTRLSVL.

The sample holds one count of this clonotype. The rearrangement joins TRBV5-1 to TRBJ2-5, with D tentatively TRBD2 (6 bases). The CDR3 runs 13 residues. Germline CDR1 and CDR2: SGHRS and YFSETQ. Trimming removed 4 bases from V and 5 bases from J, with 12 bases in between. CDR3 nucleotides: TGCGCCAGCAGCGACGGGACTGGGGAGACCCAGTACTTC. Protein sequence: CASSDGTGETQYF.

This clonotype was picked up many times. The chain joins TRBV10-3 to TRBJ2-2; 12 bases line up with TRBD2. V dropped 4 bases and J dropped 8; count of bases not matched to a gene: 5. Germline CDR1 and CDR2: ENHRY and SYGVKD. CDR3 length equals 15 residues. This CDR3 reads CAISGLAGVAGELFF. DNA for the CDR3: TGTGCCATCAGTGGACTAGCGGGAGTGGCGGGGGAGCTGTTTTTT.

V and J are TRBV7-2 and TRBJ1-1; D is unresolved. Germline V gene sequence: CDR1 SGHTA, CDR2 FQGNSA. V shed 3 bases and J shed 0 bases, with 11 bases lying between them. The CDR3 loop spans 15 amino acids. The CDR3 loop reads CASSFQEGMNTEAFF. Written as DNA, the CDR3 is TGTGCCAGCAGCTTTCAGGAGGGCATGAACACTGAAGCTTTCTTT.

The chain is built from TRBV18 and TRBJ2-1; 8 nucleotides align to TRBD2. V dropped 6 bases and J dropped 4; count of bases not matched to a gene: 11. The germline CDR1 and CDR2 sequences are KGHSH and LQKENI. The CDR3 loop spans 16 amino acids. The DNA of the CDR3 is TGTGCCAGCTCCCTGCCCCAGCGGGGGACTTACAATGAGCAGTTCTTC. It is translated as CASSLPQRGTYNEQFF.

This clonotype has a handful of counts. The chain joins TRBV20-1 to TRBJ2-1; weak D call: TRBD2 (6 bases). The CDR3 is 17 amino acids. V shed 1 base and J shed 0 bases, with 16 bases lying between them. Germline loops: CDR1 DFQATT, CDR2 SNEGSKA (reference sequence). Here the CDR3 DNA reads TGCAGTGCTAGAGGCCCCGGAGGGACCAGCTCCTACAATGAGCAGTTCTTC. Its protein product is CSARGPGGTSSYNEQFF.

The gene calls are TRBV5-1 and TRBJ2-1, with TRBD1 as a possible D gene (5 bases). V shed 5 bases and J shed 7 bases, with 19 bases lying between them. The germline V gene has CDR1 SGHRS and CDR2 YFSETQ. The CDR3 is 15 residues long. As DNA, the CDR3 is TGCGCCAGCAGGCAGGACACCGCAAAAGAGAATGAGCAGTTCTTC. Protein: CASRQDTAKENEQFF.

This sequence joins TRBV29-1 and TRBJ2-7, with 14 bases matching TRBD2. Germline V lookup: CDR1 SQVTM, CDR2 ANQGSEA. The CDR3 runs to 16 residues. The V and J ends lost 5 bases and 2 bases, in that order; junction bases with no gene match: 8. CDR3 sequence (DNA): TGCAGCGTTTTACTTATGACTAGCGGGAGGGCCTACGAGCAGTACTTC. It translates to CSVLLMTSGRAYEQYF.

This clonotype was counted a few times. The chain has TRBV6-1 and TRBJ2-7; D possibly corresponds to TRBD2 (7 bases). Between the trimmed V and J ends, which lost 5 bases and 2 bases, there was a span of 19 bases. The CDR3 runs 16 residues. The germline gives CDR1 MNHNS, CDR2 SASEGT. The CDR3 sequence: CASSPRGGAIAYEQYF. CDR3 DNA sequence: TGTGCCAGCAGTCCGAGGGGGGGAGCAATCGCCTACGAGCAGTACTTC.

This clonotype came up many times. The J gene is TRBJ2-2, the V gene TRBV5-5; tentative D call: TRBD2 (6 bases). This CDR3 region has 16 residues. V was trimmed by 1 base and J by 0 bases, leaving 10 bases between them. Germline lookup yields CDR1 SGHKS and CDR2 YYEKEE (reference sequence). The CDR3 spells CASSLKAGANTGELFF. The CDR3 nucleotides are TGTGCCAGCAGCTTGAAAGCGGGCGCGAACACCGGGGAGCTGTTTTTT.

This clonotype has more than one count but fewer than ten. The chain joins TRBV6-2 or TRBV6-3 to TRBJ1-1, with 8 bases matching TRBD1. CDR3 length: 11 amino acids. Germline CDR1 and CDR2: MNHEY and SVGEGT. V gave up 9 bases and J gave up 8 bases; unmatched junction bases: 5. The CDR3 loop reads CASRQGLEAFF. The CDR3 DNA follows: TGTGCCAGTAGACAGGGGCTGGAAGCTTTCTTT.

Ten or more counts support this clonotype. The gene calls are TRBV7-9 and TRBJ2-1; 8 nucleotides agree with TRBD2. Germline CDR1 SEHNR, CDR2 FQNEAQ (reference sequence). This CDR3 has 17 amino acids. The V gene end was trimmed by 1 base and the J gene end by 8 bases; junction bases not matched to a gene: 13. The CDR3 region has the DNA TGTGCCAGCAGCTTAGGAAGCGGGAGCCCAAACCTTGATGAGCAGTTCTTC. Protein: CASSLGSGSPNLDEQFF.

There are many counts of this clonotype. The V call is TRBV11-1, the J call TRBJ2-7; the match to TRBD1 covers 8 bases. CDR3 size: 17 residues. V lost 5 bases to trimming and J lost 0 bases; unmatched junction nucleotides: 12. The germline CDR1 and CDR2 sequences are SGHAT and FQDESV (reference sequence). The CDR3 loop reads CASSQGQGAISSYEQYF. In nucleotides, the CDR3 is TGTGCCAGCAGCCAAGGACAGGGCGCGATCTCCTCCTACGAGCAGTACTTC.

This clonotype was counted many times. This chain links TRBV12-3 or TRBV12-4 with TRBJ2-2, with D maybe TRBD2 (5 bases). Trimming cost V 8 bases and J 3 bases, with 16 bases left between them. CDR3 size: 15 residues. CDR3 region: CASDEGQTYTGELFF. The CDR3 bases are TGTGCCAGCGACGAGGGCCAGACCTACACCGGGGAGCTGTTTTTT.

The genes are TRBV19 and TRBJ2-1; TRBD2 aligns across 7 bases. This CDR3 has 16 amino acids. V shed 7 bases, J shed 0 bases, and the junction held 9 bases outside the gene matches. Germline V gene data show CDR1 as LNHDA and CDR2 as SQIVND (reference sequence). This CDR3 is CASMGGFPSSYNEQFF. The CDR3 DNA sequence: TGTGCCAGTATGGGGGGGTTTCCAAGCTCCTACAATGAGCAGTTCTTC. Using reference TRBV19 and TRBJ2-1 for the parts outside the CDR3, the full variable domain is DGGITQSPKYLFRKEGQNVTLSCEQNLNHDAMYWYRQDPGQGLRLIYYSQIVNDFQKGDIAEGYSVSREKKESFPLTVTSAQKNPTAFYLCASMGGFPSSYNEQFFGPGTRLTVL.

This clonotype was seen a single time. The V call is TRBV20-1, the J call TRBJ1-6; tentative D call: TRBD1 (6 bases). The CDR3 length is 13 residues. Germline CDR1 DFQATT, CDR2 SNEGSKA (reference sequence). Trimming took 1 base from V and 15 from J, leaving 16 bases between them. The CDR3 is CSARALTQGFLHF. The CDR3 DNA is TGCAGTGCTAGAGCCCTGACACAGGGCTTCCTCCACTTT.